This TCR beta chain was profiled in a study of T cell repertoires in cytomegalovirus infection. Study as a whole: Indications came from public TCR beta signatures; they pointed to CMV infection and to a matching HLA type. Study observations and caveats: Within the response measured ex vivo, HLA-C-restricted CMV-specific TCR beta clonotypes were dominant.

MiXCR was run by TCRdb on the reads, yielding one entry per CDR3 protein. The repertoire includes 200,000 to 300,000 distinct CDR3 sequences, about 12% of them detected once, and 1.5% to 2% sits in the top ten. This clonotype was seen ten or more times. Its antigen is unidentified. Germline V gene data show CDR1 as SEHNR and CDR2 as FQNEAQ (reference sequence). Trimming removed 1 base from V and 3 bases from J, with 12 bases in between. This CDR3 region has 15 residues. This sequence was found in a human donor in good health (CMV status not recorded). Some clones in this sample may be carry-over from other donors' samples. The rearrangement uses TRBV7-9 and TRBJ1-2, with a possible D match to TRBD1 (6 bases). The specimen was PBMCs. This chain's CDR3 is CASSLVRQEDYGYTF. Written as DNA, the CDR3 is TGTGCCAGCAGCTTAGTGCGACAGGAGGACTATGGCTACACCTTC.